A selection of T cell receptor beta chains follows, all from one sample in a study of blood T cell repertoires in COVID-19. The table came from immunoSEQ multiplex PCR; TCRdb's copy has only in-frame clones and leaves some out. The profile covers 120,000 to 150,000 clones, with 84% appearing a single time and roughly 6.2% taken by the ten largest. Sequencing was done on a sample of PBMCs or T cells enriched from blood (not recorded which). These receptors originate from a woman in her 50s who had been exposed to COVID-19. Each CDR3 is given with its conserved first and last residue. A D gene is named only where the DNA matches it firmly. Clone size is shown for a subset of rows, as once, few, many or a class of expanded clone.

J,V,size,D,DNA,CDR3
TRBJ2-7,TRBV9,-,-,TGTGCCAGCAGCCCCCGGCTAGCACCGTACGGGGAGCAGTACTTC,CASSPRLAPYGEQYF
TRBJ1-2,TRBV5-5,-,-,TGTGCCAGCAGCTTGGCCTTGTTGGGAGGGCACACCTTC,CASSLALLGGHTF
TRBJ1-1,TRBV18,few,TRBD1,TGTGCCAGCTCACCTCCGGGACAGATGAACACTGAAGCTTTCTTT,CASSPPGQMNTEAFF
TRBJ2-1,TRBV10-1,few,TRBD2,TGCGCCAGCAGTGAGTCGGGGAGGGCCGAGAGTGAGCAGTTCTTC,CASSESGRAESEQFF
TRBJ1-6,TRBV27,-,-,TGTGCCAGCAGTTTTAGAGGGAATTCACCCCTCCACTTT,CASSFRGNSPLHF
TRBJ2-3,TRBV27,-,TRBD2,TGTGCCAGCAGGGGACTAGCGCGATCAGATACGCAGTATTTT,CASRGLARSDTQYF
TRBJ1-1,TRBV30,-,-,TGTGCCTGGGGACAGAACACTGAAGCTTTCTTT,CAWGQNTEAFF
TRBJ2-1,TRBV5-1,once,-,TGCGCCAGCAGCTTGCACCATGGACAGAGCTCCTACAATGAGCAGTTCTTC,CASSLHHGQSSYNEQFF
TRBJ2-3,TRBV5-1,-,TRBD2,TGCGCCAGCAGCTTGACGCGACTAGCGTCAACAGATACGCAGTATTTT,CASSLTRLASTDTQYF
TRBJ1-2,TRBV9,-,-,TGTGCCAGCAGCGTAGCGTCGGGCGGGTATGGCTACACCTTC,CASSVASGGYGYTF
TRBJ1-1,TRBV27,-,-,TGTGCCAGCAGTTTAAGGGGCGGCACTGAAGCTTTCTTT,CASSLRGGTEAFF
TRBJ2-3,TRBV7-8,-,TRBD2,TGTGCCAGCAGCGCCTCTAGCGGGAGGAGAGATACGCAGTATTTT,CASSASSGRRDTQYF
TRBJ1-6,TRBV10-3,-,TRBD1,TGTGCCATTGGACAGGATAATTCACCCCTCCACTTT,CAIGQDNSPLHF
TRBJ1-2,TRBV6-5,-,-,TGTGCCAGCAGTTACTCGAGTATTTGGGGCTACACCTTC,CASSYSSIWGYTF
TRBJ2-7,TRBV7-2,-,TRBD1,TGTGCCAGCAGCCCGGACAGGGAGAGGCACGAGCAGTACTTC,CASSPDRERHEQYF
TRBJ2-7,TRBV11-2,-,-,TGTGCCAGCAGCTTAGTTGCGGCGTACGAGCAGTACTTC,CASSLVAAYEQYF
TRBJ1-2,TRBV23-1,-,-,TGCGCCAGCAGTCAATGGGGGCGTCCCTATGGCTACACCTTC,CASSQWGRPYGYTF
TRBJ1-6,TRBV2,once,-,TGTGCCAGGGGGGCCAGCTCCTATAATTCACCCCTCCACTTT,CARGASSYNSPLHF
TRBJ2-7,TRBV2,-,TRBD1,TGTGCCAGCAGGGTGGGACAGGGGAACGAGCAGTACTTC,CASRVGQGNEQYF
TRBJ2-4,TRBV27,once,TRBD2,TGTGCCAGCAGCTCCCGGACTAGCGGGGACATTCAGTACTTC,CASSSRTSGDIQYF
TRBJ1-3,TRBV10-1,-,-,TGCGCCAGCAGTGAGAACCCGTGGGCGTTCGGGAGCTCTGGAAACACCATATATTTT,CASSENPWAFGSSGNTIYF
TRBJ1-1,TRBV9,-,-,TGTGCCAGCAGCCCCCGAGAGGCGGGGAACACTGAAGCTTTCTTT,CASSPREAGNTEAFF
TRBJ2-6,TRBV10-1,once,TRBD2,TGCGCCAGCACTCGGACTAGCGTCCGCTCTGGGGCCAACGTCCTGACTTTC,CASTRTSVRSGANVLTF
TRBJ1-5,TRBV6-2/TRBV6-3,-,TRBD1,TGTGCCAGCAGTTCGGGACAGAAGAATCAGCCCCAGCATTTT,CASSSGQKNQPQHF
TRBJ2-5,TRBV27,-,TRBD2,TGTGCCACTATACCGGGGGGGAGCCCAGAGACCCAGTACTTC,CATIPGGSPETQYF
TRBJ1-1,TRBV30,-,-,TGTGCCTGGAGTCTCGGAGGTCTACAAGCTTTCTTT,CAWSLGGLQAFF
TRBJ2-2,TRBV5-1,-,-,TGCGCCAGCAGCTTGGAGGGCGGGGGCGGCACCGGGGAGCTGTTTTTT,CASSLEGGGGTGELFF
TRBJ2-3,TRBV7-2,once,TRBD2,TGTGCCAGCAGCCCGAGGACTAGCTTCACAGATACGCAGTATTTT,CASSPRTSFTDTQYF
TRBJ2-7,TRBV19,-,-,TGTGCCAGTAGTATACTTCTGAGCGGAAACTACGAGCAGTACTTC,CASSILLSGNYEQYF
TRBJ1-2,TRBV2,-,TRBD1,TGTGCCAGCAGTGAATCGACAGGGCGAGGCTACACCTTC,CASSESTGRGYTF
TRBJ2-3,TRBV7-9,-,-,TGTGCCAGCAGCTTATTCAGGGCGAAGACAGATACGCAGTATTTT,CASSLFRAKTDTQYF
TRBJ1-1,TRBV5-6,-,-,TGTGCCAGCAGCCCGATCGGGGGGGCGAACACTGAAGCTTTCTTT,CASSPIGGANTEAFF
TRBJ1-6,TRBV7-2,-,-,TGTGCCAGCAGCCCAACAGGGTCGCGTTCACCCCTCCACTTT,CASSPTGSRSPLHF
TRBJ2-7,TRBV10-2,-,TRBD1,TGCGCCAGCTCGTTTCAGGGGGCCCCCTCCTCGTACGAGCAGTACTTC,CASSFQGAPSSYEQYF
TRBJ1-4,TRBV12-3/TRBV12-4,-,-,TGTGCCAGCGGTGACGGGTTTAATGAAAAACTGTTTTTT,CASGDGFNEKLFF
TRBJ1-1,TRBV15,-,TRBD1,TGTGCCACCAGTCCTGACAGGGAGGCTGAAGCTTTCTTT,CATSPDREAEAFF
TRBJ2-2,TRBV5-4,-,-,TGTGCCAGCACCCGTGAGGCCAGCACCGGGGAGCTGTTTTTT,CASTREASTGELFF
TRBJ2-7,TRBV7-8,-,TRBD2,TGTGCCAGCAGAACGGGACTAGCGGAGTCCTACGAGCAGTACTTC,CASRTGLAESYEQYF
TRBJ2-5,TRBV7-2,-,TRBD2,TGTGCCAGCAGCTCACGGACTAGCGGGAGAGTAGAGACCCAGTACTTC,CASSSRTSGRVETQYF
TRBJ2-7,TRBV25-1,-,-,TGTGCCAGCAGTGAATTGGGCTCCCTCGGCTTTTACTTC,CASSELGSLGFYF
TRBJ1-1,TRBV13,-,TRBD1,TGTGCCAGCAGGCCCGACAGGGAGAAGCACACTGAAGCTTTCTTT,CASRPDREKHTEAFF
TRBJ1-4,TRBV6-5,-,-,TGTGCCAGCACCGACAGAACTAATGAAAAACTGTTTTTT,CASTDRTNEKLFF
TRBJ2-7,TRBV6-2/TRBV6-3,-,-,TGTGCCAGCAGTTCAATCACAGGGTACGAGCAGTACTTC,CASSSITGYEQYF
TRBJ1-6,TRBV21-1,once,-,TGTGCCAGCAGCCTTTATAATTCACCCCTCCACTTT,CASSLYNSPLHF
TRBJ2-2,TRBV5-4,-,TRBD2,TGTGCCAGCAACATCCGAGCGGGGGGGCTAGGCGGGGAGCTGTTTTTT,CASNIRAGGLGGELFF
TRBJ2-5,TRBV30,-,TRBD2,TGTGCCTGGAGTGTATCTAGCGGGCGGGGGGCCCAGTACTTC,CAWSVSSGRGAQYF
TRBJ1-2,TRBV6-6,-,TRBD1,TGTGCCAGCACCGAAGTACAGGGGTTATATGGCTACACCTTC,CASTEVQGLYGYTF
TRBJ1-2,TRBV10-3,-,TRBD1,TGTGCCATCAGCAAGACAGGGGGGACCTATGGCTACACCTTC,CAISKTGGTYGYTF
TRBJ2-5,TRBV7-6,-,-,TGTGCCAGCAGGCCTACATCAAAAGGGGCAGAGACCCAGTACTTC,CASRPTSKGAETQYF
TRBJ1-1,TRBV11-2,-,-,TGTGCCAGCACCTGGGGGGTTAACACTGAAGCTTTCTTT,CASTWGVNTEAFF
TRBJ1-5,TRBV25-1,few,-,TGTGCCAGCAGTCCATCGGTTGGAGACAATCAGCCCCAGCATTTT,CASSPSVGDNQPQHF
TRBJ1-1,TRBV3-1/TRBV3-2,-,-,TGTGCCAGCAGACGACAGCCGAACACTGAAGCTTTCTTT,CASRRQPNTEAFF